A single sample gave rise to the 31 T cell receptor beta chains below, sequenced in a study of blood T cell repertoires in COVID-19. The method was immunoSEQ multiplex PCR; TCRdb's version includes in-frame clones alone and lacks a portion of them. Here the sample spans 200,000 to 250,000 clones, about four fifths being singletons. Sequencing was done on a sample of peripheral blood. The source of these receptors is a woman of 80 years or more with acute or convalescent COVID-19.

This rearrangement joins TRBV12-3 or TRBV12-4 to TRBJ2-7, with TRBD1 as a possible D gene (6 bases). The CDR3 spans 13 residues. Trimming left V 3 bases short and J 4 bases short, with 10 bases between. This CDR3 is CASSLQGLYEQYF. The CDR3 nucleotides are TGTGCCAGCAGTTTGCAGGGGTTGTACGAGCAGTACTTC.

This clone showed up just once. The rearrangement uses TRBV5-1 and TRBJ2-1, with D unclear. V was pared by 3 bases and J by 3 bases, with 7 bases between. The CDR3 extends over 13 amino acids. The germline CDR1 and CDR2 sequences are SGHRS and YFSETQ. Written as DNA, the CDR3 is TGCGCCAGCAGCTCCGACATCTACAATGAGCAGTTCTTC. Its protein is CASSSDIYNEQFF.

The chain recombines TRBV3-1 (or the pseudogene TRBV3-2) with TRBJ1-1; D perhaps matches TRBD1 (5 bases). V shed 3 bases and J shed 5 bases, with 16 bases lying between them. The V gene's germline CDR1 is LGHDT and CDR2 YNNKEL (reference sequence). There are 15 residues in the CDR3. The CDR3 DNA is TGTGCCAGCAGCCACTTCGCAGGGACTCGGACTGAAGCTTTCTTT. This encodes CASSHFAGTRTEAFF.

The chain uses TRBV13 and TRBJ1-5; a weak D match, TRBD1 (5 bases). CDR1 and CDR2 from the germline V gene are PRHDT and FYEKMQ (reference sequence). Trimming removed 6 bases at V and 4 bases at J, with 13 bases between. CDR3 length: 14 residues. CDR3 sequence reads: CASRRRGDNQPQHF. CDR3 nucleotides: TGTGCCAGCAGAAGGCGGGGGGATAATCAGCCCCAGCATTTT. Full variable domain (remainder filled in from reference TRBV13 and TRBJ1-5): AAGVIQSPRHLIKEKRETATLKCYPIPRHDTVYWYQQGPGQDPQFLISFYEKMQSDKGSIPDRFSAQQFSDYHSELNMSSLELGDSALYFCASRRRGDNQPQHFGDGTRLSIL.

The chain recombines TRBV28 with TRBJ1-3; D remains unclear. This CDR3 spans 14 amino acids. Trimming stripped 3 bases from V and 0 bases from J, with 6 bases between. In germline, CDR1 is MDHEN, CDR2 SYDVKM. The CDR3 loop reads CASSFTHSGNTIYF. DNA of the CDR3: TGTGCCAGCAGTTTCACACACTCTGGAAACACCATATATTTT.

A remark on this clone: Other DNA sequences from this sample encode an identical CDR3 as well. DNA of the CDR3: TGCGCCAGCAGCCCCGGACAGAACTATGGCTACACCTTC. This encodes CASSPGQNYGYTF. V usage is TRBV5-1 and J usage is TRBJ1-2; D possibly corresponds to TRBD1 (6 bases). The V and J ends lost 4 bases and 2 bases respectively, with 9 bases between them. Germline V gene sequence: CDR1 SGHRS, CDR2 YFSETQ. The CDR3 totals 13 residues.

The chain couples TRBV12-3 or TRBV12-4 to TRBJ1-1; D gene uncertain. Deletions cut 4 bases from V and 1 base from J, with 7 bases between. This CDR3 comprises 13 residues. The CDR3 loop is CASSWRQNTEAFF. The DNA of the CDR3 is TGTGCCAGCAGTTGGAGGCAGAACACTGAAGCTTTCTTT.

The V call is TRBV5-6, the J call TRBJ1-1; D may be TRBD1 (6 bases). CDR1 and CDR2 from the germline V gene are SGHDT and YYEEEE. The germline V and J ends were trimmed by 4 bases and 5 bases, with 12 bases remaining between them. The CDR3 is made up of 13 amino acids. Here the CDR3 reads CASSPRTATEAFF. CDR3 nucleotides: TGTGCCAGCAGCCCAAGGACAGCGACTGAAGCTTTCTTT.

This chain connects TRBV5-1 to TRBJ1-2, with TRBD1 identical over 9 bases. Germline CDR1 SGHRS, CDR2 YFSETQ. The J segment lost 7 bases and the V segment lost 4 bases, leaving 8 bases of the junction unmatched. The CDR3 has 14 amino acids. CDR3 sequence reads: CASSALQGAGGYTF. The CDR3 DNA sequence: TGCGCCAGCAGCGCACTACAGGGGGCGGGTGGCTACACCTTC.

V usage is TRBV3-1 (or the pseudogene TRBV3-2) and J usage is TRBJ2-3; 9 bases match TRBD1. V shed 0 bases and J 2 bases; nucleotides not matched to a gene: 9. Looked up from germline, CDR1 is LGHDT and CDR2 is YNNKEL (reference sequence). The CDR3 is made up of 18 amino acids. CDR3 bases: TGTGCCAGCAGCCAAGAGGCCTTGACAGGGGGGGACACAGATACGCAGTATTTT. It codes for CASSQEALTGGDTDTQYF.

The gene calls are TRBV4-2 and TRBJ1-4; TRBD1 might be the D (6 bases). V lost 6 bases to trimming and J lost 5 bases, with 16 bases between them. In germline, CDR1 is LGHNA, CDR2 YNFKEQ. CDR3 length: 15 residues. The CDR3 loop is CASSYMTGANEKLFF. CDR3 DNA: TGTGCCAGCAGTTATATGACAGGTGCCAATGAAAAACTGTTTTTT.

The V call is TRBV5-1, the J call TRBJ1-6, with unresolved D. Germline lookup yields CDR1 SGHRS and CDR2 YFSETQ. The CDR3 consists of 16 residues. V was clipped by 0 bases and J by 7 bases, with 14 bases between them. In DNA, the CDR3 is TGCGCCAGCAGCTTGGAATCGTCTGCTATCAATTCACCCCTCCACTTT. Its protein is CASSLESSAINSPLHF.

DNA for the CDR3: TGCGCCAGCAGCCAAGACTCAGCGGGGGGGCCTCGGGAGCAGTACTTC. Translation: CASSQDSAGGPREQYF. This chain joins TRBV4-3 and TRBJ2-7; 10 positions match TRBD2. The CDR3 is 16 amino acids. The germline V gene has CDR1 LGHNA and CDR2 YSLEER. V shed 0 bases, J shed 7 bases, and the junction held 9 bases outside the gene matches.

The CDR3 sequence is CASSEPGLAADTQYF. Here the CDR3 DNA reads TGTGCCAGCAGCGAACCGGGACTAGCGGCAGATACGCAGTATTTT. V and J are TRBV2 and TRBJ2-3; TRBD2 matches 11 bases. Germline values: CDR1 SNHLY, CDR2 FYNNEI. J was trimmed by 4 bases and V by 6 bases; bases with no gene match: 6. This CDR3 is built from 15 residues.

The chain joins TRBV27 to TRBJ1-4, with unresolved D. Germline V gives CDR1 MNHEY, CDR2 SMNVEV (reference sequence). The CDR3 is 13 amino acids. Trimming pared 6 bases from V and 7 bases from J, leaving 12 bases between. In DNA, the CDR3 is TGTGCCAGCAGCCCGCGGTCTAGTGAAAAACTGTTTTTT. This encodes CASSPRSSEKLFF.

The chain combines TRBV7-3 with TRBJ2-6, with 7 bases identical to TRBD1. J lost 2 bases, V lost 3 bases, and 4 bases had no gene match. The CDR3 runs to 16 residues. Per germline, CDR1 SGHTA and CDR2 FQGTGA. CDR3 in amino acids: CASSFRQGTGANVLTF. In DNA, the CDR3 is TGTGCCAGCAGCTTTCGACAGGGTACTGGGGCCAACGTCCTGACTTTC.

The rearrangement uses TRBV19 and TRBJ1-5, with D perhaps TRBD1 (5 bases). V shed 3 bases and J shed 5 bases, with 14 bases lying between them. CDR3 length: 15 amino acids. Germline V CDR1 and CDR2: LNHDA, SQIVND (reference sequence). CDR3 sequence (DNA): TGTGCCAGTAGTATTTCAGACGGGGGGTATCAGCCCCAGCATTTT. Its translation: CASSISDGGYQPQHF.

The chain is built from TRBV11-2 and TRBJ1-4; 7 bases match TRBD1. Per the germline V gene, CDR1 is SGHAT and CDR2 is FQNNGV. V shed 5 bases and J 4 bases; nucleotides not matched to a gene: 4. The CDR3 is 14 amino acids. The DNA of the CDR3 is TGTGCCAGCAGCCCGGACAGGATTAATGAAAAACTGTTTTTT. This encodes CASSPDRINEKLFF.

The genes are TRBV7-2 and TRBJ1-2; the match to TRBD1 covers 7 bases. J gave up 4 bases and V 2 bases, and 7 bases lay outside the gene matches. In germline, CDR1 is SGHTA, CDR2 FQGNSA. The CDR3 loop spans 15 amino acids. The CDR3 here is CASSLQGGGSYGYTF. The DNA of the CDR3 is TGTGCCAGCAGCTTACAAGGGGGCGGTTCCTATGGCTACACCTTC.

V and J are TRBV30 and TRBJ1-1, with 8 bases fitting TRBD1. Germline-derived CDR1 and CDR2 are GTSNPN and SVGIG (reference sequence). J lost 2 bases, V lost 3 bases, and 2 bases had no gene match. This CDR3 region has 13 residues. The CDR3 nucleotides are TGTGCCTGGAGCGGACAGGGTAACACTGAAGCTTTCTTT. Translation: CAWSGQGNTEAFF. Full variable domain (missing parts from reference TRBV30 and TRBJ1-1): SQTIHQWPATLVQPVGSPLSLECTVEGTSNPNLYWYRQAAGRGLQLLFYSVGIGQISSEVPQNLSASRPQDRQFILSSKKLLLSDSGFYLCAWSGQGNTEAFFGQGTRLTVV.

CDR3 loop: CASRPGGGANTGELFF. For the CDR3, the DNA is TGTGCCAGCAGACCAGGGGGCGGAGCTAACACCGGGGAGCTGTTTTTT. V is TRBV7-2 and J is TRBJ2-2; 8 nucleotides agree with TRBD1. Trimming took 6 bases from V and 2 from J; bases not matched to a gene: 8. The CDR3 spans 16 residues. Germline V gene sequence: CDR1 SGHTA, CDR2 FQGNSA.

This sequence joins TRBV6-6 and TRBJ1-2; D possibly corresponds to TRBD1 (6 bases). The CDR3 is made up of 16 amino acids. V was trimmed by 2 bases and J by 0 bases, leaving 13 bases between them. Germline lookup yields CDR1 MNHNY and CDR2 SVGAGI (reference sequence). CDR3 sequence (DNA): TGTGCCAGCAGTTACCCTGAGGGGGAATCTAACTATGGCTACACCTTC. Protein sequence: CASSYPEGESNYGYTF.

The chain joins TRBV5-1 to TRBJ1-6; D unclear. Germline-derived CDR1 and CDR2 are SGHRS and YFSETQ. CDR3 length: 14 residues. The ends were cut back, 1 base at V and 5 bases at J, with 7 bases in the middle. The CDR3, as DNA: TGCGCCAGCAGCTTGTCAGAAAATAATTCACCCCTCCACTTT. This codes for CASSLSENNSPLHF.

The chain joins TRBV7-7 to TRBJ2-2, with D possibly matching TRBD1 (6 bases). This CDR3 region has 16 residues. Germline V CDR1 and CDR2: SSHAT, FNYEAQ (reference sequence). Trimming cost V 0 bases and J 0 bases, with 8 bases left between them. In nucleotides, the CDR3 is TGTGCCAGCAGCTTAGCCAGGGGCCCGAACACCGGGGAGCTGTTTTTT. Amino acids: CASSLARGPNTGELFF.

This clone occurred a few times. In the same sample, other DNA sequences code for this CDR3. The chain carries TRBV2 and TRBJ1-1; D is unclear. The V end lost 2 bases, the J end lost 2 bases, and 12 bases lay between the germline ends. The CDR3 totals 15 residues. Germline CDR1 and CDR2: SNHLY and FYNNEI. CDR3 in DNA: TGTGCCAGCAGTGAACGGCGGATTTCTAACACTGAAGCTTTCTTT. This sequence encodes CASSERRISNTEAFF.

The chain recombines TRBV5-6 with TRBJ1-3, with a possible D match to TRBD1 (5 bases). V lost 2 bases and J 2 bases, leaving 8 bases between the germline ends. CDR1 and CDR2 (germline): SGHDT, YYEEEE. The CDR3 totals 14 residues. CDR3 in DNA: TGTGCCAGCAGCTTCAGGGCGGCTGGAAACACCATATATTTT. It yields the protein CASSFRAAGNTIYF. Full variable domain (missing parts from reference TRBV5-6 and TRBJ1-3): DAGVTQSPTHLIKTRGQQVTLRCSPKSGHDTVSWYQQALGQGPQFIFQYYEEEERQRGNFPDRFSGHQFPNYSSELNVNALLLGDSALYLCASSFRAAGNTIYFGEGSWLTVV.

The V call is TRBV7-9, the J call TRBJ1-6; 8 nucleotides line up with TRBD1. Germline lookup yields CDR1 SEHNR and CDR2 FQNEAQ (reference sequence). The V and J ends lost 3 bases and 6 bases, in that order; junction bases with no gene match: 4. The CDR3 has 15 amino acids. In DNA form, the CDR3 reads TGTGCCAGCAGCTTCGGGACAGGCCGTAATTCACCCCTCCACTTT. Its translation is CASSFGTGRNSPLHF. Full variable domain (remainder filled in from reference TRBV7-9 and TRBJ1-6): DTGVSQNPRHKITKRGQNVTFRCDPISEHNRLYWYRQTLGQGPEFLTYFQNEAQLEKSRLLSDRFSAERPKGSFSTLEIQRTEQGDSAMYLCASSFGTGRNSPLHFGNGTRLTVT.

The CDR3, as DNA: TGTGCCAGCAGCTACCGACAGGGCGAGGGGCGCACAGATACGCAGTATTTT. Translation gives CASSYRQGEGRTDTQYF. The rearrangement joins TRBV2 to TRBJ2-3; 7 bases agree with TRBD1. Germline trimming cut 6 bases from V and 1 base from J; bases unmatched to any gene: 13. The CDR3 is 17 residues long. CDR1 and CDR2 (germline): SNHLY, FYNNEI.

The CDR3 coding sequence is TGTGCCAGCAGCCCGGACAGGGACCCCTATGGCTACACCTTC. It is translated as CASSPDRDPYGYTF. V is TRBV5-6 and J is TRBJ1-2; 8 positions match TRBD1. Trimming cost V 4 bases and J 4 bases; bases outside gene matches: 6. This CDR3 region has 14 residues. Germline V gene data show CDR1 as SGHDT and CDR2 as YYEEEE. The whole variable domain, filled in from reference TRBV5-6 and TRBJ1-2, reads DAGVTQSPTHLIKTRGQQVTLRCSPKSGHDTVSWYQQALGQGPQFIFQYYEEEERQRGNFPDRFSGHQFPNYSSELNVNALLLGDSALYLCASSPDRDPYGYTFGSGTRLTVV.

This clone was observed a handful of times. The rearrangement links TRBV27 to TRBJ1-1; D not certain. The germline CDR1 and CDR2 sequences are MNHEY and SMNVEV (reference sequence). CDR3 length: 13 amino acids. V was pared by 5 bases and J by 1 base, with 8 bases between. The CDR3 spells CASSPRQNTEAFF. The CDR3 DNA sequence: TGTGCCAGCAGTCCGCGACAGAACACTGAAGCTTTCTTT.

CDR3 sequence reads: CASSPGQGQPQHF. CDR3 nucleotide sequence: TGCGCCAGCAGCCCGGGACAGGGTCAGCCCCAGCATTTT. The gene calls are TRBV5-1 and TRBJ1-5; 9 positions agree with TRBD1. V shed 4 bases and J 6 bases; nucleotides not matched to a gene: 2. This CDR3 spans 13 amino acids. Germline lookup yields CDR1 SGHRS and CDR2 YFSETQ.